The rows below give T cell receptor beta chains drawn from one sample of a study of regulatory T cells in long-lasting Graves disease. TCRdb re-derived calls from the multiplex PCR reads in MiXCR, one entry per CDR3 protein. The sample has fewer than 550,000 distinct CDR3 sequences, under 25% seen once; the top ten hold roughly 6.9%. The sample in question was peripheral blood mononuclear cells (PBMCs), obtained when the disease was refractory, from a patient treated with antithyroid drugs. The receptors were gathered from a female donor with Graves disease. Each CDR3 is given with its conserved first and last residue. The D gene is left open where the match is weak. Size tells how often a clone was seen (once, few, many) or the class of an expanded clone, and some rows leave it out.

D	J	V	size	CDR3	DNA
.	TRBJ2-7	TRBV6-5	many	CASSYVTDPYEQYF	TGTGCCAGCAGTTACGTAACAGACCCCTACGAGCAGTACTTC
.	TRBJ1-2	TRBV12-3/TRBV12-4	many	CASSLWGSQGGYTF	TGTGCCAGCAGTTTATGGGGATCCCAGGGAGGCTACACCTTC
.	TRBJ1-5	TRBV4-2	few	CASSFGAPGVSNQPQHF	TGTGCCAGCAGCTTCGGGGCACCGGGGGTGAGTAATCAGCCCCAGCATTTT
.	TRBJ1-5	TRBV28	many	CASSLRGGRRRQPQHF	TGTGCCAGCAGTTTAAGGGGTGGACGGCGAAGGCAGCCCCAGCATTTT
.	TRBJ1-6	TRBV5-1	few	CASSLEGLLNSPLHF	TGCGCCAGCAGCTTGGAGGGCCTGCTTAATTCACCCCTCCACTTT
TRBD1	TRBJ1-6	TRBV6-1	few	CASSSDRGMNSPLHF	TGTGCCAGCAGCTCCGACAGGGGAATGAATTCACCCCTCCACTTT
.	TRBJ2-2	TRBV24-1	few	CATSDHGLGGNTGELFF	TGTGCCACCAGTGACCACGGGCTCGGGGGTAACACCGGGGAGCTGTTTTTT
TRBD2	TRBJ2-7	TRBV7-8	many	CASSLVGLAGLSSYEQYF	TGTGCCAGCAGCTTAGTAGGACTAGCGGGATTGAGCTCCTACGAGCAGTACTTC
TRBD1	TRBJ1-2	TRBV29-1	many	CSVEVRDRADYGYTF	TGCAGCGTTGAAGTCAGGGACAGGGCTGACTATGGCTACACCTTC
.	TRBJ2-2	TRBV11-3	many	CASSSAAGTNTGELFF	TGTGCCAGCAGCTCCGCGGCAGGGACGAACACCGGGGAGCTGTTTTTT
.	TRBJ2-7	TRBV6-9	many	CASEPREQYF	TGTGCCAGCGAACCCCGCGAGCAGTACTTC
.	TRBJ1-1	TRBV18	few	CASRETGKNTEAFF	TGTGCCAGCCGAGAGACAGGAAAGAACACTGAAGCTTTCTTT
.	TRBJ2-7	TRBV5-6	.	CASTWGSSGIYEQYF	TGTGCCAGCACCTGGGGGAGCTCTGGGATCTACGAGCAGTACTTC